This paragraph covers one T cell receptor (beta chain) sequence. This sample is drawn from a study of blood T cell repertoires in COVID-19. Study in general: From the United States, Italy and Spain came samples of acute and convalescent COVID-19. From T cells, B-cell-depleted T cells, or PBMCs came the material, which was cDNA or gDNA.

CDR3 length equals 14 residues. The V segment lost 3 bases and the J segment 5 bases; nucleotides outside the gene matches: 4. CDR1 is MNHEY and CDR2 is SMNVEV in the germline V gene (reference sequence). Source study methods: Researchers report that nucleated cell counts were estimated from reference gene primer amplification. Assay used: immunoSEQ multiplex PCR; TCRdb lists only in-frame clones, some missing. V and J calls and clone size are those listed in that table; D and trimming were worked out from the DNA. The data show over 25,000 clones, roughly 90% seen once. The origin of this receptor is a woman aged 55-70 years with active COVID-19. The specimen sequenced was peripheral blood. The chain recombines TRBV27 with TRBJ1-3, with TRBD1 identical over 7 bases. CDR3 loop: CASSFRTGRNTIYF. CDR3 bases: TGTGCCAGCAGTTTCCGGACAGGTAGAAACACCATATATTTT.